This TCR beta chain was sequenced during a study of shared clonotypes between healthy human individuals. Germline CDR1 and CDR2: MDHEN and SYDVKM. V was trimmed by 6 bases and J by 0 bases, leaving 18 bases between them. The CDR3 totals 17 residues. Generated by immunoSEQ multiplex PCR, the TCRdb table keeps only in-frame clones and is missing some. The repertoire holds about 2.4 million clones, with 93% as singletons. The sample comprised naive CD4+ T cells from PBMCs. Stated subset: CD45RA+ positively selected. The V call is TRBV28, the J call TRBJ1-5; a possible D gene is TRBD1 (5 bases). The receptor comes from a man between 18 and 35 years old in good health. Some clones in this sample may be carry-over from other donors' samples. CDR3 nucleotides: TGTGCCAGCAGCCTGGGGTTGGGGACCTTTAGCAATCAGCCCCAGCATTTT. Amino acids: CASSLGLGTFSNQPQHF.